The next 27 T cell receptor beta chains were all read from a single sample in a study of T cells in Graves' hyperthyroidism and ophthalmopathy. TCR beta CDR3 regions were amplified from RNA transcripts. TCR CDR3 regions were first amplified by RT-PCR with HTBI primers. TCRdb passed the multiplex PCR reads through MiXCR, listing each CDR3 protein once. The sample includes approximately 400,000 distinct CDR3 sequences, around 16% seen only once; the top ten take 13% to 15%. The sample was blood. The receptor source for this set is a woman between 18 and 29 years old with Graves' hyperthyroidism.

The gene calls are TRBV5-1 and TRBJ2-1; D may be TRBD1 (6 bases). Germline V gives CDR1 SGHRS, CDR2 YFSETQ. There are 17 residues in the CDR3. V was cut by 0 bases and J by 1 base, with 14 bases left in between. CDR3 sequence: CASSLGVGAVSYNEQFF. The CDR3, as DNA: TGCGCCAGCAGCTTGGGGGTGGGGGCCGTTTCCTACAATGAGCAGTTCTTC.

Only a few counts were recorded for this clonotype. The rearrangement joins TRBV28 to TRBJ2-1; no firm D call. Trimming stripped 3 bases from V and 0 bases from J, with 15 bases between. This CDR3 region has 17 residues. Germline-derived CDR1 and CDR2 are MDHEN and SYDVKM. For the CDR3, the DNA is TGTGCCAGCAGTTTTTTGGTCGCGGCTACCTCCTACAATGAGCAGTTCTTC. It encodes CASSFLVAATSYNEQFF.

Many counts were recorded for this clonotype. The chain combines TRBV7-2 with TRBJ1-2; D is uncertain. The CDR3 is 17 amino acids. Trimming shortened V by 1 base and J by 0 bases, and 15 bases separated the two germline ends. Germline lookup yields CDR1 SGHTA and CDR2 FQGNSA. CDR3 region: CASSLGVTATSNYGYTF. DNA of the CDR3: TGTGCCAGCAGCTTAGGGGTAACAGCGACATCTAACTATGGCTACACCTTC.

This clonotype was seen a handful of times. CDR3 sequence: CASSQSTGSQFGYTF. The CDR3 DNA sequence: TGCGCCAGCAGCCAATCGACAGGGAGTCAATTTGGCTACACCTTC. The chain uses TRBV4-3 and TRBJ1-2, with 7 bases aligning to TRBD1. Germline V lookup: CDR1 LGHNA, CDR2 YSLEER. V dropped 2 bases and J dropped 7; count of bases not matched to a gene: 10. There are 15 residues in the CDR3.

In its sample, this clonotype was seen many times. The V and J genes are TRBV28 and TRBJ2-1; 9 bases match TRBD1. This CDR3 comprises 16 residues. CDR1 is MDHEN and CDR2 is SYDVKM in the germline V gene. Trimming cost V 7 bases and J 7 bases; bases outside gene matches: 14. The CDR3 sequence: CASNFWNAGTGNEQFF. The CDR3 region has the DNA TGTGCCAGCAACTTTTGGAATGCCGGGACAGGGAATGAGCAGTTCTTC. Supplemented by reference TRBV28 and TRBJ2-1, the full variable domain reads DVKVTQSSRYLVKRTGEKVFLECVQDMDHENMFWYRQDPGLGLRLIYFSYDVKMKEKGDIPEGYSVSREKKERFSLILESASTNQTSMYLCASNFWNAGTGNEQFFGPGTRLTVL.

This clonotype was counted ten times or more. This rearrangement joins TRBV6-2 or TRBV6-3 to TRBJ2-5; the D call may be TRBD1 or TRBD2 (5 bases each). Germline values: CDR1 MNHEY, CDR2 SVGEGT. V lost 0 bases, J lost 2 bases, and 16 bases lay in between. There are 17 residues in the CDR3. In DNA form, the CDR3 reads TGTGCCAGCAGTTACTCGAGAGGCAGGGACCTTCAAGAGACCCAGTACTTC. It encodes CASSYSRGRDLQETQYF.

The table lists this clonotype with many counts. The chain links TRBV5-1 to TRBJ1-5, with D possibly matching TRBD1 (5 bases). The germline gives CDR1 SGHRS, CDR2 YFSETQ. This CDR3 has 16 residues. The V and J ends lost 0 bases and 5 bases respectively, with 15 bases between them. CDR3 in DNA: TGCGCCAGCAGCTTGGGAGGTGGAGGGGACTATCAGCCCCAGCATTTT. This codes for CASSLGGGGDYQPQHF.

This clonotype has only a few counts. The V call is TRBV9, the J call TRBJ2-7; D gene unclear. The germline V gene has CDR1 SGDLS and CDR2 YYNGEE. This CDR3 contains 14 residues. The V gene lost 0 bases and the J gene lost 7 bases, with 14 bases spanning the gap. The CDR3 coding sequence is TGTGCCAGCAGCGTAGTCCCGGAAGAAAGGGAGCAGTACTTC. Translation gives CASSVVPEEREQYF. The full variable domain, completed using reference TRBV9 and TRBJ2-7, is DSGVTQTPKHLITATGQRVTLRCSPRSGDLSVYWYQQSLDQGLQFLIQYYNGEERAKGNILERFSAQQFPDLHSELNLSSLELGDSALYFCASSVVPEEREQYFGPGTRLTVT.

This clonotype was observed at least ten times. CDR3 protein: CSADRLAGELGYEQYF. DNA for the CDR3: TGCAGTGCCGACAGGCTAGCGGGAGAATTAGGGTACGAGCAGTACTTC. This chain uses TRBV20-1 with TRBJ2-7; TRBD2 agrees at 10 bases. The V gene end was trimmed by 6 bases and the J gene end by 4 bases; junction bases not matched to a gene: 15. This CDR3 has 16 residues. Germline CDR1 reads DFQATT; CDR2 reads SNEGSKA (reference sequence).

This clonotype has a count of ten or more. V is TRBV18 and J is TRBJ1-1; the match to TRBD1 covers 9 bases. CDR1 and CDR2 from the germline V gene are KGHSH and LQKENI. V trimming: 5 bases; J trimming: 3 bases; junction bases outside the gene matches: 7. This CDR3 contains 15 residues. The CDR3 region is CASSKGQGYDTEAFF. The CDR3 DNA is TGTGCCAGCTCAAAGGGACAGGGCTACGACACTGAAGCTTTCTTT.

This clonotype was picked up many times. V gene TRBV7-3 combines with J gene TRBJ2-5, with a possible D match to TRBD2 (5 bases). CDR1 SGHTA and CDR2 FQGTGA come from the germline V gene. The CDR3 sequence is 15 residues long. The V gene lost 5 bases and the J gene lost 5 bases, with 18 bases spanning the gap. The CDR3 protein is CASSLGLTSRETQYF. In DNA, the CDR3 is TGTGCCAGCAGCCTCGGACTTACCTCTCGGGAGACCCAGTACTTC. Full variable domain (remainder filled in from reference TRBV7-3 and TRBJ2-5): GAGVSQTPSNKVTEKGKYVELRCDPISGHTALYWYRQSLGQGPEFLIYFQGTGAADDSGLPNDRFFAVRPEGSVSTLKIQRTERGDSAVYLCASSLGLTSRETQYFGPGTRLLVL.

The genes are TRBV29-1 and TRBJ2-3; D not resolved. The CDR3 covers 13 residues. Trimming removed 5 bases from V and 2 bases from J, with 11 bases in between. CDR1 and CDR2 (germline): SQVTM, ANQGSEA. Written as DNA, the CDR3 is TGCAGCGTTAAGAGAGACAACACAGATACGCAGTATTTT. Translating gives CSVKRDNTDTQYF.

In its sample, this clonotype was seen many times. This chain joins TRBV5-1 and TRBJ2-7; 13 bases align to TRBD2. Germline CDR1 reads SGHRS; CDR2 reads YFSETQ. CDR3 length: 15 amino acids. J gave up 7 bases and V 4 bases, and 8 bases lay outside the gene matches. The CDR3 DNA follows: TGCGCCAGCAGCCCCGGGACTAGCGGGACCGGGGAGCAGTACTTC. Translation gives CASSPGTSGTGEQYF.

V usage is TRBV9 and J usage is TRBJ2-1; TRBD2 is a possible D gene (5 bases). This CDR3 has 15 residues. V was trimmed by 2 bases and J by 4 bases, leaving 13 bases between them. Looked up from germline, CDR1 is SGDLS and CDR2 is YYNGEE. The CDR3 here is CASSVELDEYNEQFF. The CDR3 DNA reads TGTGCCAGCAGCGTCGAACTAGACGAGTACAATGAGCAGTTCTTC.

This clonotype appeared a few times. V is TRBV29-1 and J is TRBJ1-3, with 12 bases identical to TRBD1. The germline CDR1 and CDR2 sequences are SQVTM and ANQGSEA. CDR3 length: 15 residues. Trimming at V came to 1 base and at J to 4 bases, leaving 2 bases not matched to a gene. The CDR3 nucleotides are TGCAGCGTTGAAGGGGGACAGGGGGCCGGAAACACCATATATTTT. Residues: CSVEGGQGAGNTIYF.

This clonotype was recorded a few times. The rearrangement joins TRBV24-1 to TRBJ2-6; D gene uncertain. This CDR3 region has 17 residues. The V and J ends lost 0 bases and 0 bases respectively, with 8 bases between them. Germline V gene lookup returns CDR1 KGHDR and CDR2 SFDVKD. The CDR3 nucleotides read TGTGCCACCAGTGATTTGCAGGTAATCTCTGGGGCCAACGTCCTGACTTTC. Translating gives CATSDLQVISGANVLTF.

Remarks on this clonotype: One end of the junction varies from germline; a read error may be responsible. This sequence joins TRBV7-8 and TRBJ1-1; TRBD1 agrees at 8 bases. CDR1 is SGHVS and CDR2 is FQNEAQ in the germline V gene. This CDR3 region has 14 residues. Written as DNA, the CDR3 is TGTGCCAGCAGCTTCCGGACAGGGAACGCTGAAGCTTTCTTT. Translated: CASSFRTGNAEAFF.

This clonotype came up many times. V is TRBV12-3 or TRBV12-4 and J is TRBJ1-2, with 10 nucleotides matching TRBD1. The trim removed 6 bases at V and 6 bases at J, leaving 16 bases unmatched. The CDR3 covers 17 residues. CDR3 sequence reads: CASSSPGQGNLGHGYTF. The CDR3, as DNA: TGTGCCAGCAGCTCTCCGGGACAGGGGAATCTCGGGCATGGCTACACCTTC.

The chain recombines TRBV20-1 with TRBJ1-6, with TRBD1 matching over 7 bases. CDR3 size: 13 residues. The J segment lost 3 bases and the V segment lost 6 bases, leaving 2 bases of the junction unmatched. The germline V gene has CDR1 DFQATT and CDR2 SNEGSKA (reference sequence). CDR3 residues: CSAPGGYNSPLHF. CDR3 bases: TGCAGTGCCCCAGGGGGCTATAATTCACCCCTCCACTTT.

The sample holds many counts of this clonotype. The gene calls are TRBV7-3 and TRBJ1-3; possibly TRBD1 for D (5 bases). The CDR3 is made up of 15 amino acids. Looked up from germline, CDR1 is SGHTA and CDR2 is FQGTGA. Deletions cut 7 bases from V and 0 bases from J, with 13 bases between. CDR3 DNA: TGTGCCAGCAAGCTGACAGCGATCTCTGGAAACACCATATATTTT. It encodes CASKLTAISGNTIYF.

The chain uses TRBV19 and TRBJ2-1, with D possibly being TRBD2 (5 bases). The V end lost 1 base, the J end lost 8 bases, and 21 bases lay between the germline ends. Looked up from germline, CDR1 is LNHDA and CDR2 is SQIVND (reference sequence). The CDR3 is made up of 17 amino acids. The chain's CDR3 is CASSIVGSSPIFYEQFF. The CDR3 DNA reads as TGTGCCAGTAGTATAGTAGGATCTAGCCCCATATTCTATGAGCAGTTCTTC.

This clonotype was recorded at least ten times. V is TRBV13 and J is TRBJ2-1, with 14 bases that match TRBD2. This CDR3 contains 17 residues. The germline gives CDR1 PRHDT, CDR2 FYEKMQ (reference sequence). Trimming at V came to 5 bases and at J to 6 bases, leaving 9 bases not matched to a gene. CDR3 nucleotide sequence: TGTGCCAGCAGCCCGAATAGGGGGACTAGCGGGAGCAATGAGCAGTTCTTC. Protein: CASSPNRGTSGSNEQFF.

This clonotype has more than one count but fewer than ten. The chain combines TRBV6-5 with TRBJ1-6, with a possible D match to TRBD1 (5 bases). Germline V CDR1 and CDR2: MNHEY, SVGAGI. Trimming took off 2 bases at V and 0 bases at J, with 11 bases between the two ends. This CDR3 contains 17 residues. This chain's CDR3 is CASSYQQGFSYNSPLHF. The CDR3 coding sequence is TGTGCCAGCAGTTACCAGCAGGGATTCTCCTATAATTCACCCCTCCACTTT.

The rearrangement joins TRBV18 to TRBJ1-2, with 8 bases aligning to TRBD1. Germline assignment: CDR1 KGHSH and CDR2 LQKENI. V was pared by 0 bases and J by 3 bases, with 9 bases of the junction left unmatched. This CDR3 comprises 17 residues. DNA of the CDR3: TGTGCCAGCTCACCACCACCACTCCGGACAGGGTACTATGGCTACACCTTC. It specifies CASSPPPLRTGYYGYTF.

CDR3 bases: TGTGCCACCAGTGATAACGGGGTGAGTCAGCCCCAGCATTTT. This encodes CATSDNGVSQPQHF. The chain uses TRBV24-1 and TRBJ1-5; D not certain. The CDR3 has 14 amino acids. The germline V and J ends were trimmed by 3 bases and 6 bases, with 11 bases remaining between them. In germline, CDR1 is KGHDR, CDR2 SFDVKD.

This clonotype has a count of ten or more. The gene calls are TRBV11-1 and TRBJ1-1; 9 nucleotides match TRBD1. V shed 5 bases and J 4 bases; nucleotides not matched to a gene: 8. The CDR3 spans 15 residues. Germline CDR1 is SGHAT and CDR2 is FQDESV (reference sequence). DNA for the CDR3: TGTGCCAGCAGCAGATGGACAGGGGAGGTCACTGAAGCTTTCTTT. This encodes CASSRWTGEVTEAFF. The full variable domain, in which reference TRBV11-1 and TRBJ1-1 provide the parts outside the CDR3, is EAEVAQSPRYKITEKSQAVAFWCDPISGHATLYWYRQILGQGPELLVQFQDESVVDDSQLPKDRFSAERLKGVDSTLKIQPAELGDSAMYLCASSRWTGEVTEAFFGQGTRLTVV.

At least ten counts were recorded for this clonotype. The rearrangement joins TRBV7-9 to TRBJ1-1; 7 bases are a match to TRBD1. V lost 1 base and J lost 13; bases outside the gene matches: 9. The CDR3 loop spans 13 amino acids. Per the germline V gene, CDR1 is SEHNR and CDR2 is FQNEAQ (reference sequence). The CDR3 sequence: CASSLGQGVIDFF. The CDR3 DNA is TGTGCCAGCAGCTTAGGACAGGGAGTCATTGATTTCTTT.